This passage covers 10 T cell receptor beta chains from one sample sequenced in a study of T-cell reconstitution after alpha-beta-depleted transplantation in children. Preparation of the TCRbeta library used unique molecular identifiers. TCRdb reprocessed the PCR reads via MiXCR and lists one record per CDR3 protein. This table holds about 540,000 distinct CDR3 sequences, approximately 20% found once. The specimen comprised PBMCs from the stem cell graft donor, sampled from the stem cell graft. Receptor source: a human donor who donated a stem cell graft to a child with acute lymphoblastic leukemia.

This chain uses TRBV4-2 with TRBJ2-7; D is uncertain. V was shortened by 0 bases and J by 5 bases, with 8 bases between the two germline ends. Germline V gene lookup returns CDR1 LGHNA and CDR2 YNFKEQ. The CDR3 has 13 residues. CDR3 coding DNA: TGTGCCAGCAGCCAAGATCTTGACCACGAGCAGTACTTC. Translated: CASSQDLDHEQYF.

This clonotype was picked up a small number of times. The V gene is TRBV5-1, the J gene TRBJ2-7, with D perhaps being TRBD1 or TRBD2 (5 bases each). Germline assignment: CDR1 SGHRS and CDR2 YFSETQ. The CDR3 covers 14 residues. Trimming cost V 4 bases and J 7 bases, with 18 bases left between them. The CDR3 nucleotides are TGCGCCAGCAGCCCCGGGACCCTTCTCGGGGAGCAGTACTTC. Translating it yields CASSPGTLLGEQYF.

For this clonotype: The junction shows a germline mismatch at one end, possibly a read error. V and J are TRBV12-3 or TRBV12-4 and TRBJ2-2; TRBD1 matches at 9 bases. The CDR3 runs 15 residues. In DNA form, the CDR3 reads TGTGCCAGTATTGGGACAGGGCGATACACCTGGGAGCTGTTTTTT. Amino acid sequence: CASIGTGRYTWELFF.

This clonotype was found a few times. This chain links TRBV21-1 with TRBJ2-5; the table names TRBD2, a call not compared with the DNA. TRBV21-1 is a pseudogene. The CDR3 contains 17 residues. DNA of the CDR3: TGTGCCAGCAGCACTGTTCTAGCGGGAGGGCCATGGGAGACCCAGTACTTC. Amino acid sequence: CASSTVLAGGPWETQYF.

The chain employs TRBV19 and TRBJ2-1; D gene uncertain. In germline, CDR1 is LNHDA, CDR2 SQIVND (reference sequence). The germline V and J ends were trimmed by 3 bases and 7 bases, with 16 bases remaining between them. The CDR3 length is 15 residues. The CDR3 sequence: CASSIHLGPLNEQFF. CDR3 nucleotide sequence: TGTGCCAGTAGTATCCATCTCGGACCCCTGAATGAGCAGTTCTTC.

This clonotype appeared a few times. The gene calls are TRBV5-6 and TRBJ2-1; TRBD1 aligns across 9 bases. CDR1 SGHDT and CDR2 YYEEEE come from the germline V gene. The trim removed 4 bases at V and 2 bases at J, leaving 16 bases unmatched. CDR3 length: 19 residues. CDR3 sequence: CASSPAGTGKKATYNEQFF. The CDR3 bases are TGTGCCAGCAGCCCCGCCGGGACAGGGAAAAAGGCCACCTACAATGAGCAGTTCTTC.

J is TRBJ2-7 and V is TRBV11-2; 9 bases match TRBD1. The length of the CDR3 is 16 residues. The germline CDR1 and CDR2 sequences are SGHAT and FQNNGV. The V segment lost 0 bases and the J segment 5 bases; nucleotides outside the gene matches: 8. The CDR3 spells CASSLDYRTGDHEQYF. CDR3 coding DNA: TGTGCCAGCAGCTTAGATTACCGGACAGGGGACCACGAGCAGTACTTC.

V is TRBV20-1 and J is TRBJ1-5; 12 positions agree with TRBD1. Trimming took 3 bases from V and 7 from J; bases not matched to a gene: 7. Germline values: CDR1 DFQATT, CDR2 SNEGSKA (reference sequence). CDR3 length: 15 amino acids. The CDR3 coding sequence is TGCAGTGCTAGCCCCGGGACAGGGGGCCGGCAGCCCCAGCATTTT. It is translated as CSASPGTGGRQPQHF.

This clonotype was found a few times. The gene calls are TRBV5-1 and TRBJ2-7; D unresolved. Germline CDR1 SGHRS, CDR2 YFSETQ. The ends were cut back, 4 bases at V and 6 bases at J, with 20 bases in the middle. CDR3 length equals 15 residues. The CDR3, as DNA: TGCGCCAGCAGCCGAGTCCCCCCGGGTAAGGGCGAGCAGTACTTC. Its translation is CASSRVPPGKGEQYF.

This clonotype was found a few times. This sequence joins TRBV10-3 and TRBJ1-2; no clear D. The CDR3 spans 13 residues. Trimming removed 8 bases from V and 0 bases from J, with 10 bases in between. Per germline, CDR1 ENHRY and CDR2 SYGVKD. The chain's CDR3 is CAIQKTANYGYTF. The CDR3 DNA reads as TGTGCCATCCAAAAGACGGCTAACTATGGCTACACCTTC.